A selection of T cell receptor beta chains follows, all from one sample in a study of neurological immune-mediated disorders. Each CDR3 protein gets one entry after TCRdb re-called the 5' RACE reads with MiXCR. The profile shows tens of thousands of distinct CDR3 sequences, about 13% of them singletons. The specimen was PBMCs. Receptors originate from a woman aged 55-70 years with HTLV-1-associated myelopathy (HAM/TSP). The CDR3 runs from the conserved cysteine through the conserved F or W. Each record gives: clone size, D gene, J gene, V gene, CDR3 DNA, CDR3 protein. D genes are given only for firm matches. Size is stated for part of the rows, as once, few or many counts, or as a class when the clone is expanded.

>many|TRBD1|TRBJ1-2|TRBV29-1
TGCAGCGGACCGGGACAGAGGAGGAGACATGGCTACACCTTC
CSGPGQRRRHGYTF
>NA|NA|TRBJ2-3|TRBV5-1
TGCGCCAGCAGCTTGGCTTTCGGCAGTACGAACACAGATACGCAGTATTTT
CASSLAFGSTNTDTQYF
>many|NA|TRBJ2-3|TRBV5-1
TGCGCCAGCAGCCTGACGGCGGTCACAGATACGCAGTATTTT
CASSLTAVTDTQYF
>many|NA|TRBJ1-6|TRBV7-9
TGTGCCAGCAGCTTAGCAGGGCGGAATTCACCCCTCCACTTT
CASSLAGRNSPLHF
>many|NA|TRBJ2-3|TRBV25-1
TGTGCCAGCAGTGAACCAAAGGTAGATACGCAGTATTTT
CASSEPKVDTQYF
>few|NA|TRBJ2-5|TRBV12-3/TRBV12-4
TGTGCCAGCAGTTTCGGGACCCAAGAGACCCAGTACTTC
CASSFGTQETQYF
>many|NA|TRBJ2-3|TRBV29-1
TGCAGCGTTGCGGTTGGGGTGGCCACAGATACGCAGTATTTT
CSVAVGVATDTQYF
>many|NA|TRBJ2-7|TRBV2
TGTGCCAGCAGTGGTGTGCGGGAACCTTACGAGCAGTACTTC
CASSGVREPYEQYF
>NA|TRBD2|TRBJ2-1|TRBV5-1
TGCGCCAGCAGCTTAGCTAGCGGGGCCTACAATGAGCAGTTCTTC
CASSLASGAYNEQFF
>many|NA|TRBJ1-5|TRBV20-1
TGCAGTGCCCGCAGTGGGAATCAGCCCCAGCATTTT
CSARSGNQPQHF
>many|NA|TRBJ2-2|TRBV7-2
TGTGCCAGCGCCGTAGGGTGGAACACCGGGGAGCTGTTTTTT
CASAVGWNTGELFF
>many|TRBD1|TRBJ2-5|TRBV11-2
TGTGCCAGCAGCTACCAAGGGGGCCTGATGGGGGAGACCCAGTACTTC
CASSYQGGLMGETQYF
>many|TRBD2|TRBJ2-6|TRBV10-3
TGTGCCATCAGTGAGCCGGGACTAGCGGGAGCTTCAGGGGCCAACGTCCTGACTTTC
CAISEPGLAGASGANVLTF
>once|NA|TRBJ1-2|TRBV20-1
TGCAGTGCTAGAGAACCAAGGGGCAGGGGCCATGGCTACACCTTC
CSAREPRGRGHGYTF
>many|TRBD1|TRBJ2-7|TRBV6-5
TGTGCCAGCAGTTACAGGGACAGGGGACCCTACGAGCAGTACTTC
CASSYRDRGPYEQYF
>many|NA|TRBJ2-1|TRBV5-1
TGCGCCAGCAGCTCAGACAGTCGCGAGCAGTTCTTC
CASSSDSREQFF
>NA|TRBD2|TRBJ2-1|TRBV27
TGTGCCAGCAGTCCCCCTAGCGGGATTGGTAAACATGAGCAGTTCTTC
CASSPPSGIGKHEQFF
>many|NA|TRBJ1-3|TRBV20-1
TGCAGTGCTGGCGGGGGATTCTCTGGAAACACCATATATTTT
CSAGGGFSGNTIYF
>many|NA|TRBJ1-6|TRBV6-5
TGTGCCAGCAGAGAGAGGCCCCGGAATTCACCCCTCCACTTT
CASRERPRNSPLHF
>many|NA|TRBJ1-1|TRBV19
TGTGCCAGTAGCATACCTCTGACAGGACCGAACACTGAAGCTTTCTTT
CASSIPLTGPNTEAFF
>NA|NA|TRBJ2-6|TRBV7-9
TGTGCCAGCAGCTTCCAGGGATTAGCCAACGTCCTGACTTTC
CASSFQGLANVLTF
>many|TRBD1|TRBJ1-1|TRBV2
TGTGCCAGCAAGCTGGACAGGGCGAACACTGAAGCTTTCTTT
CASKLDRANTEAFF
>many|TRBD2|TRBJ2-1|TRBV7-2
TGTGCCAGCAGCGCCGGGACTAGCGGGAATGAGCAGTTCTTC
CASSAGTSGNEQFF
>many|NA|TRBJ2-2|TRBV7-3
TGTGCCAGCAGAACAGGACGTAACACCGGGGAGCTGTTTTTT
CASRTGRNTGELFF
>NA|NA|TRBJ2-6|TRBV12-3/TRBV12-4
TGTGCCAGCAGTCCCCCAGGGTCTGAGGCCAACATCCTGACTTTC
CASSPPGSEANILTF
>NA|TRBD1|TRBJ1-2|TRBV6-1
TGTGCCAGCAGTGAATTCCTAGCAGGGACAGGGGGCGACTCTGGCTACACCTTC
CASSEFLAGTGGDSGYTF
>many|NA|TRBJ2-2|TRBV3-1
TGTGCCAGCAGCCAAGGGTTGAAAAGTAGTGGGAACACCGGGGAGCTGTTTTTT
CASSQGLKSSGNTGELFF
>many|TRBD2|TRBJ2-3|TRBV7-3
TGTGCCAGCAGCTTAAAGGCTAGCGGAACAGATACGCAGTATTTT
CASSLKASGTDTQYF
>many|TRBD2|TRBJ2-3|TRBV11-2
TGTGCCAGCAGCTTCCGACGGCGCAGCGGGACTAGCACAGATACGCAGTATTTT
CASSFRRRSGTSTDTQYF
>many|NA|TRBJ2-6|TRBV10-3
TGTGCCATCAGTGAGACCGACAACTCTGGGGCCAACGTCCTGACTTTC
CAISETDNSGANVLTF
>many|NA|TRBJ1-2|TRBV5-1
TGCGCCAGCAGCTTGGACCAGGGACAAGGAGGCTACACCTTC
CASSLDQGQGGYTF
>many|NA|TRBJ2-1|TRBV5-5
TGTGCCAGCAGCTTCTCTAGCGACAGCTCCTACAATGAGCAGTTCTTC
CASSFSSDSSYNEQFF
>many|NA|TRBJ2-7|TRBV7-3
TGTGCCAGCAGCTTAGAGGCGGGTAAACGCTACGAGCAGTACTTC
CASSLEAGKRYEQYF